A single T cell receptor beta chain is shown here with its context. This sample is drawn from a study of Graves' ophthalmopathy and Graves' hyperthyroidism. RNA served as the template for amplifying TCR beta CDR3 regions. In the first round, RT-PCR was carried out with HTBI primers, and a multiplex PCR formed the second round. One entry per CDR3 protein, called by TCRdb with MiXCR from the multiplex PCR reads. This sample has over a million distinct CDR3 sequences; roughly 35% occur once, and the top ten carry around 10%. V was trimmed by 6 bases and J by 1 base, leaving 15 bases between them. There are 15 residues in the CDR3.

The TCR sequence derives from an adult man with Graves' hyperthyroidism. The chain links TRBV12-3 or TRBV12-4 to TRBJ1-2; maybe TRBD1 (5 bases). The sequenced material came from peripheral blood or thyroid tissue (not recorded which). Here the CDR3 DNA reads TGTGCCAGCAGGTCTCCAGGGATTAATAACTATGGCTACACCTTC. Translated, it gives CASRSPGINNYGYTF.